Each of the 6 T cell receptor beta chains below was sequenced from the same sample in a study of CD8 T cells in Susac syndrome. A quantity of about 0.5 to 1 ug RNA underwent reverse transcription using random hexamers. Using its own MiXCR run on the immunoSEQ multiplex PCR reads, TCRdb lists one record per CDR3 protein. Here the sample spans 110,000 or so distinct CDR3 sequences, roughly 93% being singletons. Sequenced material: CD4+ T cells from PBMCs. These receptors all stem from a human donor with multiple sclerosis.

This clonotype was recorded once. CDR3 sequence: CASSTLGTEAFF. The CDR3 bases are TGTGCCAGTAGTACCCTGGGCACTGAAGCTTTCTTT. This sequence joins TRBV19 and TRBJ1-1; D is uncertain. The V and J ends lost 4 bases and 4 bases respectively, with 7 bases between them. CDR1 is LNHDA and CDR2 is SQIVND in the germline V gene (reference sequence). The CDR3 is 12 residues long.

The CDR3 protein is CSAHRGQEAFF. CDR3 nucleotides: TGCAGCGCCCACAGGGGGCAGGAAGCTTTCTTT. The rearrangement links TRBV29-1 to TRBJ1-1, with 9 bases fitting TRBD1. J was trimmed by 8 bases and V by 7 bases; bases with no gene match: 5. Germline V lookup: CDR1 SQVTM, CDR2 ANQGSEA. The CDR3 has 11 amino acids.

The chain joins TRBV7-9 to TRBJ2-4; D may be TRBD1 or TRBD2 (5 bases each). Between the trimmed V and J ends, which lost 3 bases and 10 bases, there was a span of 10 bases. The CDR3 consists of 12 residues. The V gene's germline CDR1 is SEHNR and CDR2 FQNEAQ (reference sequence). In nucleotides, the CDR3 is TGTGCCAGCAGCTTTGGGGGTATGATTCAGTACTTC. Translating it yields CASSFGGMIQYF.

The genes are TRBV4-3 and TRBJ2-1; D remains ambiguous. The germline V gene has CDR1 LGHNA and CDR2 YSLEER. The CDR3 has 13 residues. V was trimmed by 5 bases and J by 9 bases, leaving 14 bases between them. As DNA, the CDR3 is TGCGCCAGCAGCAGGTTACTACAAGGTGAGCAGTTCTTC. Protein sequence: CASSRLLQGEQFF.

V usage is TRBV15 and J usage is TRBJ1-3, with a weak D call TRBD1 (6 bases). V was clipped by 8 bases and J by 3 bases, with 14 bases between them. Germline loops: CDR1 LNHNV, CDR2 YYDKDF (reference sequence). CDR3 length equals 14 residues. The CDR3 DNA follows: TGTGCCACCCGGTTGGGGGGCAGTGGAAACACCATATATTTT. Residues: CATRLGGSGNTIYF.

This clonotype was recorded once. The chain combines TRBV2 with TRBJ1-5, with a weak D call TRBD1 (6 bases). CDR1 and CDR2 (germline): SNHLY, FYNNEI. The CDR3 has 16 residues. V shed 4 bases and J shed 1 base, with 14 bases lying between them. In DNA, the CDR3 is TGTGCCAGCAGTGGAAGGGGGGCAGGCAGCAATCAGCCCCAGCATTTT. This encodes CASSGRGAGSNQPQHF.